The 4 T cell receptor beta chains in this list originate from one sample, sequenced in a study of blood T cell repertoires in COVID-19 (TCRdb year 2020). The method behind the library was the immunoSEQ multiplex PCR assay. TCRdb's version of the immuneACCESS table is confined to in-frame rearrangements and falls short of the full clone set. An unresolved V gene accounts for under half of the shortfall where checked; the remainder is of unknown origin. A total of under 35,000 clones appear in this sample, around four fifths of them only once. Of the sample, roughly a third falls within the top ten clones. Sequenced sample: peripheral blood. The receptors were sampled from a man at least 80 years old with acute or convalescent COVID-19.

The rearrangement links TRBV7-9 to TRBJ2-3; a possible D gene is TRBD2 (5 bases). Trimming stripped 5 bases from V and 4 bases from J, with 13 bases between. CDR3 length equals 14 residues. Germline CDR1 and CDR2: SEHNR and FQNEAQ (reference sequence). CDR3: CASSASVRADTQYF. The CDR3, as DNA: TGTGCCAGCAGCGCCTCGGTGAGGGCAGATACGCAGTATTTT.

This clone was detected only once. This CDR3 reads CASRSRDVRSEKLFF. The CDR3 coding sequence is TGTGCCAGCAGGAGTCGCGACGTGAGGAGTGAAAAACTGTTTTTT. The gene calls are TRBV2 and TRBJ1-4; D gene ambiguous. Germline assignment: CDR1 SNHLY and CDR2 FYNNEI. V lost 6 bases to trimming and J lost 7 bases, with 18 bases between them. CDR3 length: 15 residues.

The chain joins TRBV5-6 to TRBJ1-6; TRBD1 might be the D (5 bases). The CDR3 has 14 amino acids. In germline, CDR1 is SGHDT, CDR2 YYEEEE. V lost 2 bases and J lost 10, with 13 bases in between. CDR3 DNA: TGTGCCAGCAGCTTACGGGGGGAAGGGTCACCCCTCCACTTT. This encodes CASSLRGEGSPLHF.

The rearrangement uses TRBV6-2 or TRBV6-3 and TRBJ1-1, with TRBD1 identical over 7 bases. The CDR3 loop spans 14 amino acids. After removal of 2 bases from V and 7 bases from J, the junction contained 7 bases not matched to a gene. CDR1 and CDR2 from the germline V gene are MNHEY and SVGEGT. CDR3 sequence reads: CASSYRQGVSEAFF. DNA for the CDR3: TGTGCCAGCAGTTACCGGCAGGGGGTTAGTGAAGCTTTCTTT.